This T cell receptor beta chain was documented in a study of radiation and T cells in renal cell carcinoma. As concerns this clone: The antigen is unknown.

The time point was: baseline pretreatment blood. Treatment noted: 15 Gy SBRT to primary tumor, nephrectomy 4 weeks later. Radiation-treated patients gave blood at baseline, week 2 and week 4. Between the trimmed V and J ends, which lost 1 base and 2 bases, there was a span of 9 bases. CDR1 is LGHNA and CDR2 is YSLEER in the germline V gene. The CDR3 runs 14 residues. The study, taken as a whole, reports: In blood, top tumor clones expanded by 2 weeks, shrinking by 4. Baseline intratumoral clonotype presence is unknown without pretreatment biopsies.

The data were produced by immunoSEQ multiplex PCR, yet TCRdb's version contains in-frame clones alone and is incomplete. This sample has approximately 140,000 clones, with roughly 85% found just once. The chain carries TRBV4-3 and TRBJ2-7; D remains ambiguous. The clonotype comes from a woman aged 45-65 years with renal cell carcinoma. The sample consisted of blood, taken from a patient whose treatment included radiotherapy and nephrectomy. The CDR3 DNA reads TGCGCCAGCAGCCAAGTAGCACAGCCCTACGAGCAGTACTTC. Translating it yields CASSQVAQPYEQYF.